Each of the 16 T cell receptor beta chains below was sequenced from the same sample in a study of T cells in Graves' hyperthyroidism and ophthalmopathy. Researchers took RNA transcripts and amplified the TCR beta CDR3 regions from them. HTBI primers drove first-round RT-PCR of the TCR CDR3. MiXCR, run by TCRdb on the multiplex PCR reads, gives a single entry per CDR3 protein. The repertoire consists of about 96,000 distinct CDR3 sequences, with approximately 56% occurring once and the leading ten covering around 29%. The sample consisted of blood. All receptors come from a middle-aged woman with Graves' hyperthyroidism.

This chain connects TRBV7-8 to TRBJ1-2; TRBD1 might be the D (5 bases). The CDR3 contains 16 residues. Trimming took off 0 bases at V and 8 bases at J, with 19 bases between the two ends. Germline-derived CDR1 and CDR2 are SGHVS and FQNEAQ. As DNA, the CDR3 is TGTGCCAGCAGCTTAGCGTCGAGCGGGACCGGTCTAGGCTACACCTTC. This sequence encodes CASSLASSGTGLGYTF.

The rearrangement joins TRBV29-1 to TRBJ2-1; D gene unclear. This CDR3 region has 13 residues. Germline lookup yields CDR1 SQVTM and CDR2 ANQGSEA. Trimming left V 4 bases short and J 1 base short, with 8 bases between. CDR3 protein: CSVGTVSYNEQFF. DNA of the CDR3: TGCAGCGTTGGAACAGTTTCCTACAATGAGCAGTTCTTC.

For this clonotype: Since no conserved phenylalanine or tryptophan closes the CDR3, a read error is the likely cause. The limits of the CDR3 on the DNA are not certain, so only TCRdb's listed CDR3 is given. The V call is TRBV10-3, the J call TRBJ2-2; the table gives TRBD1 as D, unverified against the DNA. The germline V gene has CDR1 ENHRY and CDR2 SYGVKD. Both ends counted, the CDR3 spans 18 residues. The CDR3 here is CAISPGGDRDREHRGAVV.

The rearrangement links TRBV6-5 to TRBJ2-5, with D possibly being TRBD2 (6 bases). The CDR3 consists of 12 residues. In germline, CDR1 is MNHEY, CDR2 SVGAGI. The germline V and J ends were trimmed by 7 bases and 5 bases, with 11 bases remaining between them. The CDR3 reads CASTGRGETQYF. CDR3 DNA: TGTGCCAGCACCGGGAGAGGGGAGACCCAGTACTTC.

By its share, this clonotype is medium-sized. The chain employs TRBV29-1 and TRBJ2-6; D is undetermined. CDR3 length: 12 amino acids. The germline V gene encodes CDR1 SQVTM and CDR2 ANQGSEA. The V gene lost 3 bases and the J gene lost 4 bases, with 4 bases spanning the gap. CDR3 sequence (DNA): TGCAGCGTTGATACCGGGGCCAACGTCCTGACTTTC. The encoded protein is CSVDTGANVLTF.

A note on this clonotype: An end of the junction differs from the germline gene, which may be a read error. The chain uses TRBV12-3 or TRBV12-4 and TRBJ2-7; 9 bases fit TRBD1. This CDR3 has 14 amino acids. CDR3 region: CASCLSGQGYEQYF. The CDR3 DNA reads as TGTGCCAGCTGTTTGTCGGGACAGGGATACGAGCAGTACTTC.

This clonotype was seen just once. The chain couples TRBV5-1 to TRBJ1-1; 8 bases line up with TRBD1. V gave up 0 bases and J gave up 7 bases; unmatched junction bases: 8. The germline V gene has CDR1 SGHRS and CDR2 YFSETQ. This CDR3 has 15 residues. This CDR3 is CASSLGQGKINEAFF. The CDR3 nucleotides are TGCGCCAGCAGCTTGGGACAGGGGAAGATTAATGAAGCTTTCTTT.

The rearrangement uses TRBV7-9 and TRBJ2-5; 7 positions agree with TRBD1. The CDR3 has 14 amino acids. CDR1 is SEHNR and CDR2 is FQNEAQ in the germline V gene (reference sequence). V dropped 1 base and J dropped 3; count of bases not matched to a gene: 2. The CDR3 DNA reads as TGTGCCAGCAGCTTAGGGGACAGAGAAGAGACCCAGTACTTC. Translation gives CASSLGDREETQYF. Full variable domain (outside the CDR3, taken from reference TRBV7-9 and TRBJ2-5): DTGVSQNPRHKITKRGQNVTFRCDPISEHNRLYWYRQTLGQGPEFLTYFQNEAQLEKSRLLSDRFSAERPKGSFSTLEIQRTEQGDSAMYLCASSLGDREETQYFGPGTRLLVL.

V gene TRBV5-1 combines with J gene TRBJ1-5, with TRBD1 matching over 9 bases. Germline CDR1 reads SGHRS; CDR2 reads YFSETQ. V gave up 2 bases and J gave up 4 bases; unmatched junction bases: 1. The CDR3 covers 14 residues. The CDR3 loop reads CASSFGQGNQPQHF. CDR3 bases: TGCGCCAGCAGCTTCGGACAGGGGAATCAGCCCCAGCATTTT.

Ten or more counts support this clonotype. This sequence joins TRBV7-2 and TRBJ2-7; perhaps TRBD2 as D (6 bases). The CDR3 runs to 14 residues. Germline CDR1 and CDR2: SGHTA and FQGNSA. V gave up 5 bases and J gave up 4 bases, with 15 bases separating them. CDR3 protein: CASSHPGLPYEQYF. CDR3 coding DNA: TGTGCCAGCAGCCACCCGGGACTCCCGTACGAGCAGTACTTC.

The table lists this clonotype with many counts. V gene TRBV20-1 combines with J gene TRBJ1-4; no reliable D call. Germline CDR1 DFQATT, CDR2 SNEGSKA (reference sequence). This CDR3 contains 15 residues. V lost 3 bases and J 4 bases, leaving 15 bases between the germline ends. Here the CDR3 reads CSARADLSLNEKLFF. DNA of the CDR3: TGCAGTGCTAGGGCCGACCTCAGCCTTAATGAAAAACTGTTTTTT.

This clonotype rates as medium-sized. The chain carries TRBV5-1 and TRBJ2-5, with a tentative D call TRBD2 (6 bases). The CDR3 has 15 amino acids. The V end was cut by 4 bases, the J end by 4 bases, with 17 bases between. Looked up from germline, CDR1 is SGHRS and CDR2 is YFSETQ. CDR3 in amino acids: CASSTIPRDAETQYF. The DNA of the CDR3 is TGCGCCAGCAGCACGATCCCGCGGGATGCAGAGACCCAGTACTTC.

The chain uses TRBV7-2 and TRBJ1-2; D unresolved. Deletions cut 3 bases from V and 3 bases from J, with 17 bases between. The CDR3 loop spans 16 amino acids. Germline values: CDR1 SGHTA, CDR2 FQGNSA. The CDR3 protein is CASSFSAIGEHYGYTF. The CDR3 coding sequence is TGTGCCAGCAGCTTTAGCGCGATCGGGGAGCACTATGGCTACACCTTC.

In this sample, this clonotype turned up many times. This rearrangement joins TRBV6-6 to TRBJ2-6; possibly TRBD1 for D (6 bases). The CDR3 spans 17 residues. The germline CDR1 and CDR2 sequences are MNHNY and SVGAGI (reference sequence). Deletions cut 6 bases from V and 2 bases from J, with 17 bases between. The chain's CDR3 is CASRGGQHLAGANVLTF. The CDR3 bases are TGTGCCAGCAGGGGCGGACAGCACCTTGCTGGGGCCAACGTCCTGACTTTC.

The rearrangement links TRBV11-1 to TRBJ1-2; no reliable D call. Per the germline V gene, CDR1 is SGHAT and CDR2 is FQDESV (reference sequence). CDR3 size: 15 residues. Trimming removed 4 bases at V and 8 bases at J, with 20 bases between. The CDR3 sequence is CASSWGVRSQQGYTF. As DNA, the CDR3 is TGTGCCAGCAGCTGGGGAGTGCGGAGCCAGCAGGGCTACACCTTC. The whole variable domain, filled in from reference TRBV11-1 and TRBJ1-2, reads EAEVAQSPRYKITEKSQAVAFWCDPISGHATLYWYRQILGQGPELLVQFQDESVVDDSQLPKDRFSAERLKGVDSTLKIQPAELGDSAMYLCASSWGVRSQQGYTFGSGTRLTVV.

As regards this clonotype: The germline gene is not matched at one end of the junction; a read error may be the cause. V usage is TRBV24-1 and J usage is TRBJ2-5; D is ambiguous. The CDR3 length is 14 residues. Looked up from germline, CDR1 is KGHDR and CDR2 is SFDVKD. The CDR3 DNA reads TGTGCCACCAGTGAAGCCTCGGCCCAAGAGCCCCAGTACTTC. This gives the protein CATSEASAQEPQYF.